The clone carrying this T cell receptor beta chain was found a few times. The antigen remains unidentified. MiXCR, run by TCRdb on the RT-PCR reads, gives a single entry per CDR3 protein. The table lists under 850,000 distinct CDR3 sequences, about 18% of them singletons. This sample is part of a study of response to subunit inactivated influenza vaccine. Regarding the study as a whole: Each seasonal influenza vaccination, the authors suggested, recruits few new T cells.

The CDR3 covers 16 residues. Between the trimmed V and J ends, which lost 5 bases and 9 bases, there was a span of 25 bases. V gene TRBV12-3 or TRBV12-4 combines with J gene TRBJ2-5, with a weak D call TRBD1 (5 bases). Source: PBMCs from blood, taken more than 4 days after vaccination. The sequence derives from a man between 45 and 60 years old who received an inactivated influenza vaccine. The chain's CDR3 is CASSPLNRSQGSSQYF. CDR3 coding DNA: TGTGCCAGCAGTCCCCTTAACAGGTCTCAGGGTTCGTCCCAGTACTTC.